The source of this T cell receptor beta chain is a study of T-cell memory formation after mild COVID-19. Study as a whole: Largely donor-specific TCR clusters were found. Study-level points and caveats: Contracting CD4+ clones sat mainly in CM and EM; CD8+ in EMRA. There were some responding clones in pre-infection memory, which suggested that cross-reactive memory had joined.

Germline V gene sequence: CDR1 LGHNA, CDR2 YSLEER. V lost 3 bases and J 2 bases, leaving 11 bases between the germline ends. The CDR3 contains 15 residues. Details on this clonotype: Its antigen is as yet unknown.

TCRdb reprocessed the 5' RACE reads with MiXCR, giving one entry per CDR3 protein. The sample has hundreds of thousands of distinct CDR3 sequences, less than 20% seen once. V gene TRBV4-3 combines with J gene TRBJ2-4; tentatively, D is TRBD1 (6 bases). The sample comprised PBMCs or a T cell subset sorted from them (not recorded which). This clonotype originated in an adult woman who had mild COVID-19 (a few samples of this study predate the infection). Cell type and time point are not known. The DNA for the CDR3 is TGCGCCAGCAGCCAGGGAACAGGGTCCAAAAACATTCAGTACTTC. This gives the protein CASSQGTGSKNIQYF.